The next 32 T cell receptor beta chains were all read from a single sample in a study of blood T cell repertoires in COVID-19. Assay used: immunoSEQ multiplex PCR; TCRdb lists only in-frame clones, some missing. The sample consists of about 89,000 clones, 75% to 90% of them appearing once. Sequenced sample: peripheral blood. The source is a woman aged 80 or older with acute or convalescent COVID-19.

The chain combines TRBV19 with TRBJ1-5; possibly TRBD1 for D (5 bases). Trimming pared 3 bases from V and 3 bases from J, leaving 15 bases between. This CDR3 is 16 amino acids long. CDR1 is LNHDA and CDR2 is SQIVND in the germline V gene (reference sequence). The CDR3 DNA reads as TGTGCCAGTAGTATCGGGGGAACGGGGGTCAATCAGCCCCAGCATTTT. It yields the protein CASSIGGTGVNQPQHF.

The chain is built from TRBV9 and TRBJ2-7, with 7 bases lining up with TRBD2. The CDR3 extends over 15 amino acids. With 4 bases clipped from V and 5 bases from J, the junction kept 12 bases outside the gene matches. The germline CDR1 and CDR2 sequences are SGDLS and YYNGEE. The CDR3 here is CASSPLGGRYDEQYF. Written as DNA, the CDR3 is TGTGCCAGCAGCCCCTTGGGCGGGAGATACGACGAGCAGTACTTC.

The table lists this clone with a count of one. The chain carries TRBV5-1 and TRBJ2-1, with 7 bases identical to TRBD2. This CDR3 region has 15 residues. J gave up 2 bases and V 0 bases, and 2 bases lay outside the gene matches. Per germline, CDR1 SGHRS and CDR2 YFSETQ. The CDR3 nucleotides read TGCGCCAGCAGCTTGGCGGGGGGAACCTACAATGAGCAGTTCTTC. Residues: CASSLAGGTYNEQFF.

This chain uses TRBV2 with TRBJ1-6, with D perhaps matching TRBD1 (6 bases). V lost 2 bases and J lost 9, with 17 bases in between. The germline gives CDR1 SNHLY, CDR2 FYNNEI. The CDR3 spans 16 residues. CDR3 protein: CASSEPQGLGGSPLHF. DNA for the CDR3: TGTGCCAGCAGTGAACCCCAGGGGTTAGGTGGTTCACCCCTCCACTTT.

The chain combines TRBV3-1 (or the pseudogene TRBV3-2) with TRBJ2-2; the D gene is possibly TRBD2 (7 bases). The germline V and J ends were trimmed by 6 bases and 9 bases, with 17 bases remaining between them. The CDR3 sequence is 14 residues long. CDR1 and CDR2 from the germline V gene are LGHDT and YNNKEL (reference sequence). Here the CDR3 reads CASRVSGGLRELFF. The CDR3 DNA sequence: TGTGCCAGCAGAGTTTCCGGGGGGCTAAGGGAGCTGTTTTTT.

The CDR3 reads CASRVTSGGANTQYF. The CDR3 region has the DNA TGTGCCAGCAGAGTGACTAGCGGGGGGGCGAATACGCAGTATTTT. The gene calls are TRBV28 and TRBJ2-3, with 14 bases matching TRBD2. From germline, CDR1 is MDHEN and CDR2 SYDVKM. The CDR3 sequence is 15 residues long. Trimming cost V 6 bases and J 7 bases; bases outside gene matches: 6.

The chain couples TRBV19 to TRBJ1-5; D may be TRBD1 (5 bases). This CDR3 region has 15 residues. V dropped 4 bases and J dropped 0 bases, with 10 bases sitting between them. The V gene's germline CDR1 is LNHDA and CDR2 SQIVND (reference sequence). CDR3 region: CASSKSRDSNQPQHF. CDR3 DNA: TGTGCCAGTAGTAAGTCCAGGGATAGCAATCAGCCCCAGCATTTT.

This clone was counted once. The CDR3 spells CAWSGVLAGPQHF. CDR3 DNA sequence: TGTGCCTGGAGTGGGGTGTTAGCGGGGCCCCAGCATTTT. The chain carries TRBV30 and TRBJ1-5; no definite D call. The CDR3 runs to 13 residues. Trimming removed 1 base from V and 9 bases from J, with 13 bases in between. CDR1 is GTSNPN, CDR2 SVGIG, per germline (reference sequence).

The chain joins TRBV6-5 to TRBJ1-5; TRBD1 matches 8 bases. CDR1 is MNHEY, CDR2 SVGAGI, per germline. J lost 9 bases, V lost 2 bases, and 6 bases had no gene match. The CDR3 runs to 14 residues. The CDR3 coding sequence is TGTGCCAGCAGTTACGAGCAGGGGGCCCGGCCCCAGCATTTT. Protein product: CASSYEQGARPQHF.

The rearrangement uses TRBV6-6 and TRBJ1-5; D ambiguous. This CDR3 spans 15 amino acids. The V and J ends lost 6 bases and 0 bases respectively, with 12 bases between them. From germline, CDR1 is MNHNY and CDR2 SVGAGI (reference sequence). The CDR3 nucleotides read TGTGCCAGCAGCCCCACAGCTTATAGCAATCAGCCCCAGCATTTT. Protein: CASSPTAYSNQPQHF.

The CDR3 nucleotides read TGTGCCAGCTCACGCGTCGGACAGGTAAATCAGCCCCAGCATTTT. Encoded protein: CASSRVGQVNQPQHF. V usage is TRBV18 and J usage is TRBJ1-5, with 7 bases that match TRBD1. This CDR3 has 15 residues. Germline lookup yields CDR1 KGHSH and CDR2 LQKENI. V shed 4 bases and J 4 bases; nucleotides not matched to a gene: 7. Drawing the rest from reference TRBV18 and TRBJ1-5, the complete variable domain is NAGVMQNPRHLVRRRGQEARLRCSPMKGHSHVYWYRQLPEEGLKFMVYLQKENIIDESGMPKERFSAEFPKEGPSILRIQQVVRGDSAAYFCASSRVGQVNQPQHFGDGTRLSIL.

V usage is TRBV5-1 and J usage is TRBJ2-7; tentative D call: TRBD2 (6 bases). Looked up from germline, CDR1 is SGHRS and CDR2 is YFSETQ. V was clipped by 2 bases and J by 7 bases, with 13 bases between them. The CDR3 sequence is 13 residues long. The DNA of the CDR3 is TGCGCCAGCAGCTTCCAAGGGGCGGGAGAGCAGTACTTC. Translated, it gives CASSFQGAGEQYF.

The rearrangement uses TRBV5-4 and TRBJ1-6; 7 nucleotides line up with TRBD1. Germline V lookup: CDR1 SGHNT, CDR2 YYREEE (reference sequence). This CDR3 comprises 15 residues. The ends lost 5 bases at V and 7 bases at J; junction bases unmatched: 9. This chain's CDR3 is CASRPTGTENSPLHF. Here the CDR3 DNA reads TGTGCCAGCAGACCTACCGGGACAGAGAATTCACCCCTCCACTTT.

The rearrangement links TRBV6-5 to TRBJ2-1, with 9 bases lining up with TRBD2. Losses at the gene ends were 4 bases for V and 6 bases for J; bases not matched to a gene: 4. CDR3 length: 14 amino acids. Germline CDR1 and CDR2: MNHEY and SVGAGI. In DNA, the CDR3 is TGTGCCAGCAGTTCGCCAGCGGGGGGCAATGAGCAGTTCTTC. As protein: CASSSPAGGNEQFF.

The V gene is TRBV6-5, the J gene TRBJ1-1; 7 bases agree with TRBD1. The ends lost 6 bases at V and 4 bases at J; junction bases unmatched: 8. The germline gives CDR1 MNHEY, CDR2 SVGAGI. The CDR3 is 14 amino acids. The CDR3 spells CASRPTGSITEAFF. The CDR3, as DNA: TGTGCCAGCAGGCCGACAGGGAGCATCACTGAAGCTTTCTTT.

This clone has only a few counts. The rearrangement links TRBV7-9 to TRBJ1-4; D may be TRBD1 (6 bases). Germline V gene data show CDR1 as SEHNR and CDR2 as FQNEAQ (reference sequence). This CDR3 has 15 residues. Trimming removed 5 bases at V and 0 bases at J, with 10 bases between. DNA of the CDR3: TGTGCCAGCAGCCAAGACAGGTCAACTAATGAAAAACTGTTTTTT. This sequence encodes CASSQDRSTNEKLFF. The complete variable domain, with remaining parts taken from reference TRBV7-9 and TRBJ1-4, reads DTGVSQNPRHKITKRGQNVTFRCDPISEHNRLYWYRQTLGQGPEFLTYFQNEAQLEKSRLLSDRFSAERPKGSFSTLEIQRTEQGDSAMYLCASSQDRSTNEKLFFGSGTQLSVL.

Many counts were recorded for this clone. The genes are TRBV11-3 and TRBJ1-1, with D possibly matching TRBD1 (5 bases). CDR3 length: 14 amino acids. Germline lookup yields CDR1 SGHNT and CDR2 YENEEA. V was clipped by 0 bases and J by 4 bases, with 9 bases between them. The CDR3 spells CASSLDSGGTEAFF. The CDR3 nucleotides are TGTGCCAGCAGCTTAGATTCGGGGGGCACTGAAGCTTTCTTT.

The chain employs TRBV6-5 and TRBJ2-4; the D gene is possibly TRBD2 (6 bases). This CDR3 has 10 residues. Germline V gene data show CDR1 as MNHEY and CDR2 as SVGAGI. Between the trimmed V and J ends, which lost 6 bases and 13 bases, there was a span of 10 bases. CDR3 nucleotide sequence: TGTGCCAGCAGGGACTATCTACAGTACTTC. Its translation: CASRDYLQYF.

J is TRBJ1-1 and V is TRBV6-5; tentatively, D is TRBD1 (6 bases). The CDR3 has 14 amino acids. Germline-derived CDR1 and CDR2 are MNHEY and SVGAGI. V was clipped by 7 bases and J by 7 bases, with 19 bases between them. CDR3 amino acids: CASNTGGQGFEAFF. CDR3 sequence (DNA): TGTGCCAGCAATACCGGGGGGCAGGGGTTTGAAGCTTTCTTT.

V usage is TRBV19 and J usage is TRBJ1-6; a possible D gene is TRBD1 (5 bases). Germline CDR1 LNHDA, CDR2 SQIVND (reference sequence). The CDR3 sequence is 14 residues long. V was pared by 6 bases and J by 8 bases, with 14 bases between. The CDR3 is CASRDGGTYSPLHF. The CDR3 DNA follows: TGTGCCAGTAGGGACGGGGGGACCTATTCACCCCTCCACTTT.

The chain uses TRBV5-8 and TRBJ1-4; 7 nucleotides agree with TRBD1. The CDR3 consists of 16 residues. Germline trimming cut 1 base from V and 0 bases from J; bases unmatched to any gene: 3. Germline V gene sequence: CDR1 SGHTS, CDR2 YDEGEE. CDR3 region: CASSLLGGTTNEKLFF. The CDR3 DNA reads as TGTGCCAGCAGCTTGTTAGGGGGCACAACTAATGAAAAACTGTTTTTT.

This clone came up a few times. V is TRBV4-1 and J is TRBJ2-7, with D perhaps matching TRBD1 (6 bases). Trimming pared 0 bases from V and 4 bases from J, leaving 13 bases between. The CDR3 has 15 residues. Germline lookup yields CDR1 MGHRA and CDR2 YSYEKL. The DNA of the CDR3 is TGCGCCAGCAGCCAAGAAAGGAACAGGGCTTACGAGCAGTACTTC. It encodes CASSQERNRAYEQYF.

The gene calls are TRBV7-2 and TRBJ2-1; D gene uncertain. Germline-derived CDR1 and CDR2 are SGHTA and FQGNSA. The CDR3 has 11 residues. V lost 2 bases to trimming and J lost 9 bases, with 5 bases between them. The CDR3 DNA reads as TGTGCCAGCAGCTTAATCAGTGAGCAGTTCTTC. Translated, it gives CASSLISEQFF.

The chain links TRBV5-1 to TRBJ1-6; the D is unclear. The germline V gene encodes CDR1 SGHRS and CDR2 YFSETQ. This CDR3 region has 13 residues. The germline V and J ends were trimmed by 3 bases and 4 bases, with 5 bases remaining between them. The CDR3 DNA reads TGCGCCAGCAGCTCACAGTATAATTCACCCCTCCACTTT. It yields the protein CASSSQYNSPLHF. The complete variable domain, with remaining parts taken from reference TRBV5-1 and TRBJ1-6, reads KAGVTQTPRYLIKTRGQQVTLSCSPISGHRSVSWYQQTPGQGLQFLFEYFSETQRNKGNFPGRFSGRQFSNSRSEMNVSTLELGDSALYLCASSSQYNSPLHFGNGTRLTVT.

CDR3 residues: CASSPRGTSAGNTIYF. The CDR3 DNA sequence: TGTGCCAGCAGCCCGAGAGGGACAAGTGCTGGAAACACCATATATTTT. The J gene is TRBJ1-3, the V gene TRBV9, with D possibly being TRBD1 (6 bases). CDR3 size: 16 residues. The germline V gene encodes CDR1 SGDLS and CDR2 YYNGEE. V shed 4 bases and J shed 2 bases, with 16 bases lying between them.

The chain links TRBV9 to TRBJ2-1; D gene unclear. Germline V CDR1 and CDR2: SGDLS, YYNGEE. V shed 2 bases and J shed 4 bases, with 4 bases lying between them. The CDR3 runs 12 residues. The chain's CDR3 is CASSVRYNEQFF. The CDR3 nucleotides read TGTGCCAGCAGCGTCCGGTACAATGAGCAGTTCTTC.

The rearrangement joins TRBV18 to TRBJ1-1; 7 bases align to TRBD1. V was pared by 3 bases and J by 0 bases, with 13 bases of the junction left unmatched. Germline CDR1 reads KGHSH; CDR2 reads LQKENI. This CDR3 has 18 residues. The chain's CDR3 is CASSPLQGGRSMNTEAFF. The CDR3 nucleotides are TGTGCCAGCTCACCCCTGCAGGGGGGCAGGTCGATGAACACTGAAGCTTTCTTT.

The rearrangement uses TRBV7-9 and TRBJ2-1; tentative D call: TRBD2 (6 bases). CDR3 length: 15 amino acids. Deletions cut 2 bases from V and 0 bases from J, with 8 bases between. Germline CDR1 SEHNR, CDR2 FQNEAQ (reference sequence). The CDR3 DNA follows: TGTGCCAGCAGCTTACGGGACTTCTCCTACAATGAGCAGTTCTTC. Its protein is CASSLRDFSYNEQFF.

This clone was recorded once. The V and J genes are TRBV3-1 (or the pseudogene TRBV3-2) and TRBJ2-7; D is undetermined. Trimming removed 1 base from V and 2 bases from J, with 3 bases in between. From germline, CDR1 is LGHDT and CDR2 YNNKEL (reference sequence). CDR3 length: 12 residues. In nucleotides, the CDR3 is TGTGCCAGCAGCCAAGCGGCCTACGAGCAGTACTTC. It yields the protein CASSQAAYEQYF.

This chain connects TRBV3-1 (or the pseudogene TRBV3-2) to TRBJ1-5; D gene unclear. Germline CDR1 LGHDT, CDR2 YNNKEL (reference sequence). This CDR3 is built from 14 residues. Deletions cut 4 bases from V and 0 bases from J, with 7 bases between. The CDR3 spells CASSRRDSNQPQHF. In nucleotides, the CDR3 is TGTGCCAGCAGCCGAAGAGATAGCAATCAGCCCCAGCATTTT.

This sequence joins TRBV2 and TRBJ1-3; D is possibly TRBD1 (5 bases). Trimming shortened V by 5 bases and J by 6 bases, and 17 bases separated the two germline ends. The germline V gene has CDR1 SNHLY and CDR2 FYNNEI. This CDR3 contains 15 residues. CDR3 in amino acids: CASSPWGGVENTIYF. Written as DNA, the CDR3 is TGTGCCAGCAGTCCCTGGGGAGGGGTCGAAAACACCATATATTTT.

The chain joins TRBV18 to TRBJ2-1, with 11 bases that match TRBD1. The CDR3 length is 15 residues. V shed 3 bases, J shed 4 bases, and the junction held 2 bases outside the gene matches. Germline values: CDR1 KGHSH, CDR2 LQKENI. The DNA for the CDR3 is TGTGCCAGCTCACCGGGACAGGGGGTGTACAATGAGCAGTTCTTC. Translation: CASSPGQGVYNEQFF.